This TCR beta chain was sequenced in a study of cytomegalovirus exposure and HLA in healthy donors. Findings and caveats of the study: With high specificity and sensitivity, the classifier reportedly diagnosed cytomegalovirus status. As a later analysis revealed, the rate of TCR association differed by HLA locus, with DRB1 most and HLA-C fewest. TCR beta V- and J-gene trimming, according to a later analysis, was linked to a missense DCLRE1C variant. Rarity marked most TCR sequences, yet some public TCRs occurred in many donors.

Germline V CDR1 and CDR2: GTSNPN, SVGIG (reference sequence). Trimming took 0 bases from V and 0 from J; bases not matched to a gene: 13. This CDR3 is built from 19 residues. The PCR was carried out with 60 Vbeta primers and 13 Jbeta primers. Profiled with immunoSEQ multiplex PCR; TCRdb holds only in-frame clones, not every one. This table holds around 150,000 clones, approximately 80% found once. This clone was picked up one time. What it binds is not known. The chain couples TRBV30 to TRBJ2-1, with TRBD2 identical over 8 bases. The clonotype originates from a woman aged 40 to 50 in good health and CMV-seropositive. The sequencing sample was made of PBMCs. The DNA for the CDR3 is TGTGCCTGGAGTGTAGATTTCTCCCCTAGCGGGCGCTCCTACAATGAGCAGTTCTTC. It specifies CAWSVDFSPSGRSYNEQFF.